Listed below are T cell receptor beta chains from one sample, sequenced in a study of blood T cell repertoires in COVID-19. The repertoire was sequenced with immunoSEQ multiplex PCR; TCRdb's copy has only in-frame clones and lacks some. The repertoire has just over 90,000 clones, just under 80% of them found once; the top ten carry roughly 15%. Sequenced input: peripheral blood. The receptors shown here come from a human donor in a cohort sampled during active COVID-19. Each CDR3 is given with its conserved first and last residue. The order of the fields is CDR3 DNA, CDR3 protein, clone size, D gene, J gene, V gene. A D gene is named only where the DNA matches it firmly. Clone size is stated in some rows and not others, as once, few, many or a class when expanded.

CDR3nt: TGTGCCAGCAGGGGACAGGGACGGTCCTACGAGCAGTACTTC
CDR3aa: CASRGQGRSYEQYF
abundance: -
d_gene: TRBD1
j_gene: TRBJ2-7
v_gene: TRBV28

CDR3nt: TGTGCCAGCAGCCAAGACGGCGGGCCGGGGTATGAGCAGTTCTTC
CDR3aa: CASSQDGGPGYEQFF
abundance: -
d_gene: -
j_gene: TRBJ2-1
v_gene: TRBV3-1/TRBV3-2

CDR3nt: TGCGCCAGCAGCTCAGGGGGAAGACCTGAAAAACTGTTTTTT
CDR3aa: CASSSGGRPEKLFF
abundance: few
d_gene: TRBD1
j_gene: TRBJ1-4
v_gene: TRBV5-1

CDR3nt: TGTGCCAGCAGCTTATATAGCGGGGGGTACGAGCAGTACTTC
CDR3aa: CASSLYSGGYEQYF
abundance: -
d_gene: TRBD2
j_gene: TRBJ2-7
v_gene: TRBV11-2

CDR3nt: TGTGCCAGCCACAGGGGGGGAAATGAAAAACTGTTTTTT
CDR3aa: CASHRGGNEKLFF
abundance: -
d_gene: TRBD1
j_gene: TRBJ1-4
v_gene: TRBV6-6

CDR3nt: TGTGCCAGCAGCTCCCCAAGACAACGACTAGCGGAAGCCGTAGACACAGATACGCAGTATTTT
CDR3aa: CASSSPRQRLAEAVDTDTQYF
abundance: many
d_gene: TRBD2
j_gene: TRBJ2-3
v_gene: TRBV7-8

CDR3nt: TGCAGCTCAACAGGCGGGGACACTGAAGCTTTCTTT
CDR3aa: CSSTGGDTEAFF
abundance: -
d_gene: -
j_gene: TRBJ1-1
v_gene: TRBV29-1

CDR3nt: TGTGCCAGCAGCTCAACCGGGACAGGCCCAGATACGCAGTATTTT
CDR3aa: CASSSTGTGPDTQYF
abundance: few
d_gene: TRBD1
j_gene: TRBJ2-3
v_gene: TRBV6-4

CDR3nt: TGTGCCAGCAGCCAGACTCTGGGGACAGGGGAGTTCTTC
CDR3aa: CASSQTLGTGEFF
abundance: -
d_gene: TRBD1
j_gene: TRBJ2-1
v_gene: TRBV14

CDR3nt: TGCGCCAGCAGCTCAGGGGGAAGGGATCAGCCCCAGCATTTT
CDR3aa: CASSSGGRDQPQHF
abundance: -
d_gene: TRBD1
j_gene: TRBJ1-5
v_gene: TRBV5-1

CDR3nt: TGTGCCAGCAGCTACCAGGGGCAGAGCCGTAATTCACCCCTCCACTTT
CDR3aa: CASSYQGQSRNSPLHF
abundance: -
d_gene: -
j_gene: TRBJ1-6
v_gene: TRBV5-6

CDR3nt: TGTGCCAGCAGCTTAGACAGGGTGAGCTATGGCTACACCTTC
CDR3aa: CASSLDRVSYGYTF
abundance: -
d_gene: -
j_gene: TRBJ1-2
v_gene: TRBV7-9

CDR3nt: TGCGCCAGCAGCCAACCAAGCGGGAGGTCCTACAATGAGCAGTTCTTC
CDR3aa: CASSQPSGRSYNEQFF
abundance: -
d_gene: TRBD2
j_gene: TRBJ2-1
v_gene: TRBV4-1

CDR3nt: TGTGCCAGCAGCGCGGGACTCATAGTCACCGGGGAGCTGTTTTTT
CDR3aa: CASSAGLIVTGELFF
abundance: -
d_gene: -
j_gene: TRBJ2-2
v_gene: TRBV7-8

CDR3nt: TGTGCCAGCAGCACACGGGACAGGGCCGGGAATGAGCAGTTCTTC
CDR3aa: CASSTRDRAGNEQFF
abundance: -
d_gene: TRBD1
j_gene: TRBJ2-1
v_gene: TRBV2

CDR3nt: TGTGCCAGCAGCCAAGTGGGGATCGGGGGGAAGAACACTGAAGCTTTCTTT
CDR3aa: CASSQVGIGGKNTEAFF
abundance: few
d_gene: -
j_gene: TRBJ1-1
v_gene: TRBV3-1/TRBV3-2

CDR3nt: TGCGCCAGCAGCCCCGGGACAGGGGGCTATGGCTACACCTTC
CDR3aa: CASSPGTGGYGYTF
abundance: -
d_gene: TRBD1
j_gene: TRBJ1-2
v_gene: TRBV4-1

CDR3nt: TGTGCCAGCAGTGATGACAGCTTCCCGAATGAAAAACTGTTTTTT
CDR3aa: CASSDDSFPNEKLFF
abundance: many
d_gene: -
j_gene: TRBJ1-4
v_gene: TRBV6-4

CDR3nt: TGTGCCAGCAGCTTACACCGGCAAGAGACCCAGTACTTC
CDR3aa: CASSLHRQETQYF
abundance: few
d_gene: -
j_gene: TRBJ2-5
v_gene: TRBV11-3

CDR3nt: TGTGCCAGTAGCCCTGGACTAGCCTTCAGCACAGATACGCAGTATTTT
CDR3aa: CASSPGLAFSTDTQYF
abundance: -
d_gene: TRBD2
j_gene: TRBJ2-3
v_gene: TRBV19

CDR3nt: TGTGCCACCAGCAGTTTGACAGGGGGCGTCTCGTCTGGGGCCAACGTCCTGACTTTC
CDR3aa: CATSSLTGGVSSGANVLTF
abundance: once
d_gene: TRBD1
j_gene: TRBJ2-6
v_gene: TRBV15

CDR3nt: TGTGCCAGCAGTTTGGGGGCAGGCGAACTCTACGAGCAGTACTTC
CDR3aa: CASSLGAGELYEQYF
abundance: -
d_gene: -
j_gene: TRBJ2-7
v_gene: TRBV27

CDR3nt: TGTGCCAGTAGTATGGGCAGGGGGTACACTGAAGCTTTCTTT
CDR3aa: CASSMGRGYTEAFF
abundance: few
d_gene: TRBD1
j_gene: TRBJ1-1
v_gene: TRBV19

CDR3nt: TGTGCCAGCAGTGATGGAGGGACCAATCAGCCCCAGCATTTT
CDR3aa: CASSDGGTNQPQHF
abundance: few
d_gene: -
j_gene: TRBJ1-5
v_gene: TRBV6-1

CDR3nt: TGTGCCAGCAGCTTATTTAATTCCAGAATAGGGTCTAGCGCGAACACAGATACGCAGTATTTT
CDR3aa: CASSLFNSRIGSSANTDTQYF
abundance: -
d_gene: -
j_gene: TRBJ2-3
v_gene: TRBV13

CDR3nt: TGTGCCAGCACCCCCGGGTTAGGCACAGATACGCAGTATTTT
CDR3aa: CASTPGLGTDTQYF
abundance: -
d_gene: -
j_gene: TRBJ2-3
v_gene: TRBV28

CDR3nt: TGTGCCAGCAGCCAAGATGCCCTAGCGGGGGGGCCGAGTTCAGAGACCCAGTACTTC
CDR3aa: CASSQDALAGGPSSETQYF
abundance: -
d_gene: TRBD2
j_gene: TRBJ2-5
v_gene: TRBV4-2

CDR3nt: TGCGCCAGCAGCTTGGTCCCTGGGGCCCAAGAGACCCAGTACTTC
CDR3aa: CASSLVPGAQETQYF
abundance: -
d_gene: -
j_gene: TRBJ2-5
v_gene: TRBV5-1

CDR3nt: TGCAGTGCTAGTTTATGGGGGGCGGGACAGGGGGCCCCCAGGGAAGCTTTCTTT
CDR3aa: CSASLWGAGQGAPREAFF
abundance: -
d_gene: TRBD1
j_gene: TRBJ1-1
v_gene: TRBV20-1

CDR3nt: TGTGCCAGCAGTGAGGGACAGGGAAACAATCAGCCCCAGCATTTT
CDR3aa: CASSEGQGNNQPQHF
abundance: -
d_gene: TRBD1
j_gene: TRBJ1-5
v_gene: TRBV6-1

CDR3nt: TGTGCCAGCAGCTTAGGAGGGCACAATCAGCCCCAGCATTTT
CDR3aa: CASSLGGHNQPQHF
abundance: -
d_gene: -
j_gene: TRBJ1-5
v_gene: TRBV11-2

CDR3nt: TGTGCCAGCGGAATGTTCAGCTTCAGGGTCTCTGGAAACACCATATATTTT
CDR3aa: CASGMFSFRVSGNTIYF
abundance: -
d_gene: -
j_gene: TRBJ1-3
v_gene: TRBV28

CDR3nt: TGTGCCAGTAGGTTGGGACAGGCCCTCGGAGCCCAGCATTTT
CDR3aa: CASRLGQALGAQHF
abundance: -
d_gene: TRBD1
j_gene: TRBJ1-5
v_gene: TRBV19

CDR3nt: TGCGCCAGCAGCTTGGCCCTAGGGGGCGGGTACGAGCAGTACTTC
CDR3aa: CASSLALGGGYEQYF
abundance: -
d_gene: TRBD1
j_gene: TRBJ2-7
v_gene: TRBV5-1

CDR3nt: TGTGCCAGCTCAACCCGACAGTTGGCTTTCTTT
CDR3aa: CASSTRQLAFF
abundance: -
d_gene: -
j_gene: TRBJ1-1
v_gene: TRBV18

CDR3nt: TGTGCCAGCAGGGACAACTCCTACGAGCAGTACTTC
CDR3aa: CASRDNSYEQYF
abundance: -
d_gene: -
j_gene: TRBJ2-7
v_gene: TRBV2

CDR3nt: TGTGCCAGCAGTTTAACGTGGCGGGACCTCGGCCACAATGAGCAGTTCTTC
CDR3aa: CASSLTWRDLGHNEQFF
abundance: -
d_gene: -
j_gene: TRBJ2-1
v_gene: TRBV28

CDR3nt: TGTGCCAGCAGCTTAGTTCCCAGCGGGAGGGAGACCCAGTACTTC
CDR3aa: CASSLVPSGRETQYF
abundance: few
d_gene: TRBD2
j_gene: TRBJ2-5
v_gene: TRBV7-6

CDR3nt: TGTGCCACCAGCCCGGGACTAGCGGGAGCGGTTAATGAGCAGTTCTTC
CDR3aa: CATSPGLAGAVNEQFF
abundance: -
d_gene: TRBD2
j_gene: TRBJ2-1
v_gene: TRBV15

CDR3nt: TGTGCCAGCACCTACGGCAGGGGTAGCACTGAAGCTTTCTTT
CDR3aa: CASTYGRGSTEAFF
abundance: few
d_gene: -
j_gene: TRBJ1-1
v_gene: TRBV6-5

CDR3nt: TGCGCCTCTTCTGACAGGGGGCAAACGAACACTGAAGCTTTCTTT
CDR3aa: CASSDRGQTNTEAFF
abundance: -
d_gene: TRBD1
j_gene: TRBJ1-1
v_gene: TRBV5-1

CDR3nt: TGTGCCAGCAGCCAAGGTGACAGAAACACTGAAGCTTTCTTT
CDR3aa: CASSQGDRNTEAFF
abundance: -
d_gene: -
j_gene: TRBJ1-1
v_gene: TRBV4-2

CDR3nt: TGTGCCAGCAGCCTAGGACAGGGGGCGCGGCGGGAGAAACTGTTTTTT
CDR3aa: CASSLGQGARREKLFF
abundance: -
d_gene: TRBD1
j_gene: TRBJ1-4
v_gene: TRBV28

CDR3nt: TGTGCCAGCACCGGCCAGCGCCTTCTCGGAGATACGCAGTATTTT
CDR3aa: CASTGQRLLGDTQYF
abundance: -
d_gene: -
j_gene: TRBJ2-3
v_gene: TRBV28

CDR3nt: TGTGCCAGCAGTATGTACAGGGGGCACAATCAGCCCCAGCATTTT
CDR3aa: CASSMYRGHNQPQHF
abundance: -
d_gene: TRBD1
j_gene: TRBJ1-5
v_gene: TRBV28

CDR3nt: TGTGCCACCAGCAGGGAGGGCCTTGGAAATGAGCAGTTCTTC
CDR3aa: CATSREGLGNEQFF
abundance: -
d_gene: -
j_gene: TRBJ2-1
v_gene: TRBV15

CDR3nt: TGTGCCACCAGTTCCAGGGCGGGAGGAGCGTTGGATGAGCAGTTCTTC
CDR3aa: CATSSRAGGALDEQFF
abundance: -
d_gene: TRBD2
j_gene: TRBJ2-1
v_gene: TRBV24-1

CDR3nt: TGCGCCAGCAGAAAGGACAGCTCCTACGAGCAGTACTTC
CDR3aa: CASRKDSSYEQYF
abundance: -
d_gene: -
j_gene: TRBJ2-7
v_gene: TRBV5-1

CDR3nt: TGTGCCAGTAGTATTTTACGAGGTTCGGACACTGAAGCTTTCTTT
CDR3aa: CASSILRGSDTEAFF
abundance: -
d_gene: -
j_gene: TRBJ1-1
v_gene: TRBV19

CDR3nt: TGCGCCAGCAGCTTGGGCTTATCGGATAATTCACCCCTCCACTTT
CDR3aa: CASSLGLSDNSPLHF
abundance: -
d_gene: -
j_gene: TRBJ1-6
v_gene: TRBV5-1

CDR3nt: TGTGCCAGCAGCTTGGGCCCCTATCGGGGACTCTCTGGAAACACCATATATTTT
CDR3aa: CASSLGPYRGLSGNTIYF
abundance: -
d_gene: -
j_gene: TRBJ1-3
v_gene: TRBV5-6